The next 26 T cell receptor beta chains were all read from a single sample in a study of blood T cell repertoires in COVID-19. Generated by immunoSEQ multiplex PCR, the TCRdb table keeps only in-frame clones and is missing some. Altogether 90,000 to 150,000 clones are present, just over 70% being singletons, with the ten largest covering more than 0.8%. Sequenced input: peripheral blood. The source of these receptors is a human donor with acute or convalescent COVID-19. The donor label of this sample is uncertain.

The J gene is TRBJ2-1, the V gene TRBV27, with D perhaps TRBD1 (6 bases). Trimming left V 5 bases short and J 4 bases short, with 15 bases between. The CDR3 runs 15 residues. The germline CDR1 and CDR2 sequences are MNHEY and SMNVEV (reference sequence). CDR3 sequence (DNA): TGTGCCAGCAGTCCGCAGGGGCCCGCTTACAATGAGCAGTTCTTC. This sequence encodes CASSPQGPAYNEQFF.

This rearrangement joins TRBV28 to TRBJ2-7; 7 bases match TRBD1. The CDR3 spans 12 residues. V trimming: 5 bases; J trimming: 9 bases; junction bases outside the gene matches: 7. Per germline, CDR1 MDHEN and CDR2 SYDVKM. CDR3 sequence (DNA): TGTGCCAGCAGTCTGACAGGGTTCTGGCAGTACTTC. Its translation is CASSLTGFWQYF.

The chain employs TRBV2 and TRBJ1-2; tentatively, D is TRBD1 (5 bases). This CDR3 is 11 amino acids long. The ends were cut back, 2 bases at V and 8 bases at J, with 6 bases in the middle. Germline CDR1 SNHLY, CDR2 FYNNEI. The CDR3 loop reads CASSEWGGYTF. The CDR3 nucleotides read TGTGCCAGCAGTGAATGGGGCGGCTACACCTTC.

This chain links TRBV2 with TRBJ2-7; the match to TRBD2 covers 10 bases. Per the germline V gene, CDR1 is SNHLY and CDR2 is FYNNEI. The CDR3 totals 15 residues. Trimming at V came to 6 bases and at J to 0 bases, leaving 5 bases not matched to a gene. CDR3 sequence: CASRRSGGSSYEQYF. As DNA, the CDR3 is TGTGCCAGCAGGCGTAGCGGGGGGAGCTCCTACGAGCAGTACTTC.

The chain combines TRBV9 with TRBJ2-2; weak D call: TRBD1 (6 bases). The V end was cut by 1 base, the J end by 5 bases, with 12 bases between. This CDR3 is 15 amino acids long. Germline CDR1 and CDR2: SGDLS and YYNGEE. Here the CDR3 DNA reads TGTGCCAGCAGCGTATTCCTCACAGGGACCGGGGAGCTGTTTTTT. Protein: CASSVFLTGTGELFF.

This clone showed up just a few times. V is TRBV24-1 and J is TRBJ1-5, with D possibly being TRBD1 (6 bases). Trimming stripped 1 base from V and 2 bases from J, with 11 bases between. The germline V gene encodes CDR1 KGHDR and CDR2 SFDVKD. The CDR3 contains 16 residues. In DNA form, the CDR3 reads TGTGCCACCAGTGATTTTACAGGGTGGCGCAATCAGCCCCAGCATTTT. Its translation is CATSDFTGWRNQPQHF.

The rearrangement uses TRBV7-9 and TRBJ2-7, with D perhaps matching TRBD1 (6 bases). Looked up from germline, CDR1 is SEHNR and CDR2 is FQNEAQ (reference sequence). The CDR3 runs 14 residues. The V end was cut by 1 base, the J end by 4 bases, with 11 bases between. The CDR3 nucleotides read TGTGCCAGCAGCTTAGGTGGCAGGGGTTACGAGCAGTACGTC. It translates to CASSLGGRGYEQYV.

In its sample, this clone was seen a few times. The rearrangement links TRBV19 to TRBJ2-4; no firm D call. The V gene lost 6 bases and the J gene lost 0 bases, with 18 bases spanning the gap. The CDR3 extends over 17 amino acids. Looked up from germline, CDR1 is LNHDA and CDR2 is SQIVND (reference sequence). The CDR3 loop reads CASSPNQASLAKNIQYF. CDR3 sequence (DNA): TGTGCCAGTAGCCCCAATCAGGCCAGTTTAGCCAAAAACATTCAGTACTTC. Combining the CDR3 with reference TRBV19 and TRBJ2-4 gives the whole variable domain DGGITQSPKYLFRKEGQNVTLSCEQNLNHDAMYWYRQDPGQGLRLIYYSQIVNDFQKGDIAEGYSVSREKKESFPLTVTSAQKNPTAFYLCASSPNQASLAKNIQYFGAGTRLSVL.

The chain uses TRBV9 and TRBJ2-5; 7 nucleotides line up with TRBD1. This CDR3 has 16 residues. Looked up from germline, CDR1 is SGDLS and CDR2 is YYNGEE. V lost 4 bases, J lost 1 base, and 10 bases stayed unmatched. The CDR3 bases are TGTGCCAGCAGCTATAGTAGTAGGACAGGCCAAGAGACCCAGTACTTC. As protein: CASSYSSRTGQETQYF.

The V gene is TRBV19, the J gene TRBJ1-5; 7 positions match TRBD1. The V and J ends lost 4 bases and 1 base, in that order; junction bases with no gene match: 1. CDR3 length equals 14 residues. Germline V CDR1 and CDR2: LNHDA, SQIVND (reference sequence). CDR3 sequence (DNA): TGTGCCAGTAGTACGGGACAGAGCAATCAGCCCCAGCATTTT. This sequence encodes CASSTGQSNQPQHF.

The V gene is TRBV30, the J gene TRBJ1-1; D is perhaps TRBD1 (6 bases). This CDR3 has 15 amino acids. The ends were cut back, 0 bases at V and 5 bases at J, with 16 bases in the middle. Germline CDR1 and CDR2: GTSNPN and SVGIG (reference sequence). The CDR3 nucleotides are TGTGCCTGGAGTGTAGGTCTGGGGGCTGGAACTGAAGCTTTCTTT. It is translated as CAWSVGLGAGTEAFF.

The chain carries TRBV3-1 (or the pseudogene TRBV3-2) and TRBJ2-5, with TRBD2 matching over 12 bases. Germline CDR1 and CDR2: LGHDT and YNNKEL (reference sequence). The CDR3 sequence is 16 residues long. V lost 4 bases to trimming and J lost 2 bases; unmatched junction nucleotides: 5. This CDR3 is CASSPGLAGRQETQYF. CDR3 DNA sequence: TGTGCCAGCAGCCCAGGACTAGCGGGGCGTCAAGAGACCCAGTACTTC.

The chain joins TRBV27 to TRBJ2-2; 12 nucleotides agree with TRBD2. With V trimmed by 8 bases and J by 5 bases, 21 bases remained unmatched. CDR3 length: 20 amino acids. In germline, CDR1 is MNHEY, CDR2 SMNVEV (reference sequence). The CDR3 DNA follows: TGTGCCAGCTCAAACGGACTAGCGGGGTATACTTCGGGTTTGACCGGGGAGCTGTTTTTT. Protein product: CASSNGLAGYTSGLTGELFF.

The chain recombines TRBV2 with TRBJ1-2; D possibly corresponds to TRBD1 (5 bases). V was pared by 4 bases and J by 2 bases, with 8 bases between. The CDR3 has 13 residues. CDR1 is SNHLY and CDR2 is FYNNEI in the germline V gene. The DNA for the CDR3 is TGTGCCAGCAGTGCAGGGCCCAACTATGGCTACACCTTC. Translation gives CASSAGPNYGYTF.

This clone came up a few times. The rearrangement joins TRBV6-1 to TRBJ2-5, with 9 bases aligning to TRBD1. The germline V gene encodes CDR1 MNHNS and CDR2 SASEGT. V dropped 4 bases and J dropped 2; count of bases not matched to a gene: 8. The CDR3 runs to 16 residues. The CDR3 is CASSGRDRATQETQYF. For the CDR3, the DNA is TGTGCCAGCAGTGGGAGGGACAGGGCAACACAAGAGACCCAGTACTTC.

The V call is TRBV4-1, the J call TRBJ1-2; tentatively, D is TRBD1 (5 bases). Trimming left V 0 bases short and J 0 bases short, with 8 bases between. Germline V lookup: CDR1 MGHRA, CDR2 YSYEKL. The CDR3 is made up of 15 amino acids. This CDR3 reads CASSQDRTTNYGYTF. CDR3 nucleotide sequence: TGCGCCAGCAGCCAAGACCGGACAACTAACTATGGCTACACCTTC.

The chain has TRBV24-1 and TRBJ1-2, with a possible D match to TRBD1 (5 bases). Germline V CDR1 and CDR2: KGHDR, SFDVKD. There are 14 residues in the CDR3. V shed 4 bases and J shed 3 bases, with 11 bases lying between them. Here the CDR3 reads CATSESGDDYGYTF. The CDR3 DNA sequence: TGTGCCACCAGTGAGTCGGGGGATGACTATGGCTACACCTTC.

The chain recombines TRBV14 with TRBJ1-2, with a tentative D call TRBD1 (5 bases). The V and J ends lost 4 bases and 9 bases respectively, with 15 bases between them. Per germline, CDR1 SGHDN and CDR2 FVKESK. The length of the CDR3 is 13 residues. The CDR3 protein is CASSPSGFSRYTF. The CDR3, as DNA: TGTGCCAGCAGCCCGTCAGGGTTTTCGCGCTACACCTTC.

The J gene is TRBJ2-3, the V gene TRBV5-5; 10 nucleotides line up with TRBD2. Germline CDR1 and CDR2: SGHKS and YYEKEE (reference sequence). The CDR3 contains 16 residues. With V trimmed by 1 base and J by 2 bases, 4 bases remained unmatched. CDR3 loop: CASSLSGGANTDTQYF. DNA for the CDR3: TGTGCCAGCAGCTTGAGCGGGGGGGCCAACACAGATACGCAGTATTTT.

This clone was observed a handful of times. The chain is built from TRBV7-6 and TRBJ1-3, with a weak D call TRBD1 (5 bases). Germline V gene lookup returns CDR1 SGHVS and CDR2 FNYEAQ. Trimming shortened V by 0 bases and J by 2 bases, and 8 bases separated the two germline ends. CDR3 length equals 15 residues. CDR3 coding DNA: TGTGCCAGCAGCTTAGCGGGGGGTACTGGAAACACCATATATTTT. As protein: CASSLAGGTGNTIYF. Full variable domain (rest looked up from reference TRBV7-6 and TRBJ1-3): GAGVSQSPRYKVTKRGQDVALRCDPISGHVSLYWYRQALGQGPEFLTYFNYEAQQDKSGLPNDRFSAERPEGSISTLTIQRTEQRDSAMYRCASSLAGGTGNTIYFGEGSWLTVV.

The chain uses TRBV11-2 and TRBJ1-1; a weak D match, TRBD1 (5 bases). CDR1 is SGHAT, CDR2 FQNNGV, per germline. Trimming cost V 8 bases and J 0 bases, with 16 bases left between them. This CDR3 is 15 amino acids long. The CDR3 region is CASRRKDTVNTEAFF. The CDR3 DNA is TGTGCCAGCCGAAGGAAGGACACTGTGAACACTGAAGCTTTCTTT.

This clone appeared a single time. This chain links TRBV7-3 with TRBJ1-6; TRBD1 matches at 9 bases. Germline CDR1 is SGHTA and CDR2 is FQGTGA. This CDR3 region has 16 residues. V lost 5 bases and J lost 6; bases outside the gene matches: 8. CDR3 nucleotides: TGTGCCAGCAGCCTAGGAGTGACAGGGGGTAATTCACCCCTCCACTTT. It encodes CASSLGVTGGNSPLHF.

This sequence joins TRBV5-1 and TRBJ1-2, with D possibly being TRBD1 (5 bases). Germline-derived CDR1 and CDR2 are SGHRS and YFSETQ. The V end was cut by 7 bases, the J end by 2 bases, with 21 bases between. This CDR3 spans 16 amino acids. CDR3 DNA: TGCGCCAGCTTCGACTACCCCGGGGGGGGGAACTATGGCTACACCTTC. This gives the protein CASFDYPGGGNYGYTF.

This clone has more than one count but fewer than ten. This chain's CDR3 is CASSTNDNQPQHF. The CDR3 DNA reads as TGTGCCAGCAGTACAAACGACAATCAGCCCCAGCATTTT. The chain recombines TRBV12-3 or TRBV12-4 with TRBJ1-5; unclear D gene. The germline V and J ends were trimmed by 5 bases and 3 bases, with 8 bases remaining between them. This CDR3 is 13 amino acids long.

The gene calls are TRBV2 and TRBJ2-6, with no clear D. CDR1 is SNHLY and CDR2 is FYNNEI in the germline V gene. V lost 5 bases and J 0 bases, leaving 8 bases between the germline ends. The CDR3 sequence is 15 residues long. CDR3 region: CASSLPPSGANVLTF. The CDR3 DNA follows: TGTGCCAGCAGTCTACCCCCCTCTGGGGCCAACGTCCTGACTTTC.

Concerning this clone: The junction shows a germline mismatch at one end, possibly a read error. The CDR3 protein is CASSDSGEGGSPLHF. For the CDR3, the DNA is TGTGCCAGCAGTGACTCCGGGGAGGGAGGTTCACCCCTCCACTTT. The V call is TRBV6-5, the J call TRBJ1-6, with no clear D. The CDR3 length is 15 residues. CDR1 MNHEY and CDR2 SVGAGI come from the germline V gene.